This TCR beta chain was captured in a study of blood T cell repertoires in COVID-19 (dated by TCRdb to the early 2020s). About the full investigation: Samples covering the acute and convalescent phases of COVID-19 were provided by collaborators in the United States, Italy and Spain. The samples were drawn from the first 160 participants of the ongoing ImmuneRACE study and from 1,254 subjects provided by 6 global collaborators. The dataset comprised deeply sampled blood TCRbeta repertoires from subjects exposed to, actively infected with, or recovered from COVID-19. The prospective study material was composed of cDNA or gDNA derived from T cells, B-cell-depleted T cells, or PBMCs. Where available, HLA class I and class II types were obtained from metadata supplied by the sample provider rather than from assay-based typing. The repertoires were released in a freely available public database intended as a resource for research on the immune response to SARS-CoV-2. A de-identified subject ID, COVID-19 status, age in years and sex were almost always included in the sample metadata.

Comments on this clone: The target of this receptor is not known. Nothing much larger sits one base from this clone, and base qualities are not available.

The CDR1 and CDR2 encoded by the germline V gene are SGHDN and FVKESK. Between the V and J ends, shortened by 3 bases and 0 bases respectively, the junction contains 10 bases. Inclusive of the bounding cysteine and phenylalanine, the CDR3 is 15 residues long. Left in the record is the CDR3 DNA by itself, 45 bases read in frame from the first base. The paper's findings and limits, for the study overall: Clinical and demographic metadata were provided uncurated, with the amount varying by source and participant.

In the prospective study, participants were 18 to 89 years old, resided in about two dozen geographic areas of the United States, and were enrolled through a virtual design. To assign participants to cohorts, the prospective study relied on clinical history that participants themselves reported in a screening survey and a study questionnaire. Recovered participants in ImmuneRACE Cohort 3 were defined by two consecutive negative NP/OP PCR tests, clearance by a healthcare professional, or resolution of symptoms. In the prospective study, mobile phlebotomists collected whole blood, serum and a nasopharyngeal or oropharyngeal swab from each participant. Participants in the prospective study had the option to provide additional blood draws and questionnaires over a 2-month period. Before DNA extraction, prospective study blood samples were shipped either frozen or at room temperature. TCRbeta CDR3 regions were amplified from genomic DNA by means of the immunoSEQ Assay, a bias-controlled multiplex PCR. Processing in the source paper ran as follows. The number of nucleated cells in each sample was estimated by amplification of reference gene primers within the assay. Sequence reads were collapsed and filtered to measure the absolute abundance of every unique TCRbeta CDR3 rearrangement. For each sample, productive Simpson clonality was calculated as the square root of Simpson's diversity index across productive rearrangements. What TCRdb holds here is the immuneACCESS table cut down to in-frame rearrangements. Part of the clones is not present; checked against another copy, under half of the missing clones reflect an unresolved V gene, and the others are unexplained. That table is the source of V, J and clone size, and D and trimming were worked out from the DNA. The sample profile shows over 400,000 clones; 70% to 90% of them were found once. The ten largest clones take up roughly 8% of the sample.

The source material was PBMCs or T cells enriched from blood (not recorded which). The chain uses TRBV14 and TRBJ2-3, and TRBD2 may be the D gene, going by 5 matching bases. This receptor was identified in a woman aged 55-69 years who had recovered from COVID-19. The DNA is TGTGCCAGCAGCCAGCAGACTACTAGCACAGATACGCAGTATTTT. Translated, it reads CASSQQTTSTDTQYF.